This T cell receptor beta chain was identified during a study of OX40 agonist ivuxolimab in advanced cancers. At the level of the study: Partial responses were observed in three patients, of whom one had hepatocellular carcinoma and two had cutaneous melanoma. Study outcomes and limitations: Clonal expansion was seen in CD4+ and CD8+ blood T cells by week 6 at 0.1 to 3.0 mg/kg. Researchers did not determine the expanded peripheral T cells' antigen specificity.

Blood sampling was done at baseline, cycle 4 day 1, and cycle 7 day 1. The CDR3 totals 14 residues. Germline loops: CDR1 SGHTS, CDR2 YDEGEE. Trimming removed 6 bases from V and 6 bases from J; junction bases left unmatched: 7. About this clone: Antigen unknown.

Profiling relied on immunoSEQ multiplex PCR, and the TCRdb table lists in-frame clones only, not all of them. The profile shows roughly 75,000 clones, about 92% of them singletons. The rearrangement links TRBV5-8 to TRBJ1-4; 8 nucleotides line up with TRBD1. This TCR was sampled from an adult with an advanced solid tumor such as melanoma, head and neck, liver or kidney cancer. The sample in question was CD4+ or CD8+ T cells sorted from blood, obtained in a trial of the OX40 agonist ivuxolimab. This CDR3 is CASIQTGADEKLFF. As DNA, the CDR3 is TGTGCCAGCATCCAGACAGGGGCCGATGAAAAACTGTTTTTT.